A selection of T cell receptor beta chains follows, all from one sample in a study of CD8+CD57+ T cells in acquired aplastic anemia. One entry per CDR3 protein results from TCRdb running MiXCR on the reads. The data show fewer than 200,000 distinct CDR3 sequences, about 44% seen once. The sequencing input was sorted CD4+, CD8+, or CD8+CD57+ T cells (not recorded which) from PBMCs. The origin of the receptors is a human donor with aplastic anemia. CDR3s include the opening cysteine and the closing phenylalanine or tryptophan. Fields, in order: J gene, D gene, clone size, V gene, CDR3 protein, CDR3 DNA. The D gene is left open where the match is weak. Clone sizes are given selectively: once, few, many, or a class where the clone is expanded.

TRBJ2-2 NA few TRBV10-3 CAISAALSNTGELFF TGTGCCATCAGTGCAGCTCTCTCGAACACCGGGGAGCTGTTTTTT
TRBJ2-7 TRBD2 NA TRBV6-1 CASNPETSGSQEQYF TGTGCCAGCAACCCCGAGACTAGCGGGAGTCAAGAGCAGTACTTC
TRBJ2-7 NA NA TRBV15 CATSRDLAYEQYF TGTGCCACCAGCAGGGATCTCGCCTACGAGCAGTACTTC
TRBJ2-5 TRBD1 NA TRBV2 CASEDRGYPFQYF TGTGCCAGCGAGGACAGGGGGTACCCCTTTCAGTACTTC
TRBJ1-2 TRBD1 NA TRBV29-1 CSVIPDRGLDGYTF TGCAGCGTGATACCCGACAGGGGGCTTGATGGCTACACCTTC
TRBJ2-2 NA NA TRBV6-1 CACSDWGDTGELFF TGTGCCTGCTCTGACTGGGGGGACACCGGGGAGCTGTTTTTT
TRBJ2-3 TRBD2 NA TRBV7-6 CASSLGTLAGGPIDTQYF TGTGCCAGCAGCTTGGGGACCCTCGCGGGAGGGCCTATAGATACGCAGTATTTT
TRBJ2-7 TRBD2 NA TRBV20-1 CSARDLGGSYYEQYF TGCAGTGCTAGAGATCTGGGCGGGAGTTACTACGAGCAGTACTTC
TRBJ1-1 NA many TRBV3-1 CASSQMAGREAFF TGTGCCAGCAGCCAAATGGCAGGGAGAGAAGCTTTCTTT
TRBJ1-6 NA NA TRBV19 CASAGRGGSYNSPLHF TGTGCCAGCGCTGGGAGAGGGGGCTCCTATAATTCACCCCTCCACTTT
TRBJ2-1 NA NA TRBV9 CASSVGLGSSYNEQFF TGTGCCAGCAGCGTAGGATTGGGGAGCTCCTACAATGAGCAGTTCTTC
TRBJ1-1 NA many TRBV2 CASREGLQSGTEAFF TGTGCCAGCAGAGAGGGACTTCAAAGCGGCACTGAAGCTTTCTTT
TRBJ1-3 NA NA TRBV7-9 CASSQDGGQTRYF TGTGCCAGCAGCCAAGACGGCGGGCAGACCCGATATTTT
TRBJ2-1 TRBD2 NA TRBV10-3 CAATGSGGYNEQFF TGTGCCGCCACAGGCTCGGGAGGGTACAATGAGCAGTTCTTC
TRBJ1-1 TRBD1 NA TRBV19 CASSRQGARAEAFF TGTGCCAGTAGTAGACAGGGGGCGAGGGCTGAAGCTTTCTTT
TRBJ2-7 TRBD1 few TRBV7-2 CASTGTVSYEQYF TGTGCCAGCACCGGGACAGTATCCTACGAGCAGTACTTC
TRBJ1-6 NA NA TRBV5-1 CASSLGQESNSPLHF TGCGCCAGCAGCTTGGGACAGGAGTCTAATTCACCCCTCCACTTT
TRBJ2-1 TRBD2 few TRBV3-1 CASSLAGGKYNEQFF TGTGCCAGCAGCCTAGCGGGGGGGAAATACAATGAGCAGTTCTTC
TRBJ2-2 NA many TRBV5-1 CASSPPRGTGELFF TGCGCCAGCAGCCCCCCGAGGGGCACCGGGGAGCTGTTTTTT
TRBJ1-4 TRBD1 NA TRBV10-3 CASRDRNEKLFF TGTGCCAGCCGGGACAGAAATGAAAAACTGTTTTTT
TRBJ2-3 NA many TRBV24-1 CATSDADFTDTQYF TGTGCCACCAGTGATGCGGACTTCACAGATACGCAGTATTTT
TRBJ2-3 TRBD2 few TRBV4-1 CARGTSGFQHTDTQYF TGCGCCAGGGGGACTAGCGGGTTTCAACACACAGATACGCAGTATTTT
TRBJ1-5 TRBD1 NA TRBV6-1 CASSEWDRAQWPQHF TGTGCCAGCAGTGAATGGGACAGGGCCCAATGGCCCCAGCATTTT
TRBJ2-4 TRBD1 many TRBV15 CATSRGQVAKNIQYF TGTGCCACCAGCAGGGGACAGGTAGCCAAAAACATTCAGTACTTC
TRBJ2-7 TRBD1 NA TRBV15 CATSVGGGGEQYF TGTGCCACCAGCGTAGGGGGCGGAGGCGAGCAGTACTTC
TRBJ2-2 NA many TRBV2 CASKPDTGELFF TGTGCCAGCAAGCCAGACACCGGGGAGCTGTTTTTT
TRBJ1-6 NA NA TRBV15 CATSSHRNSPLHF TGTGCCACCAGCAGCCACAGGAATTCACCCCTCCACTTT
TRBJ2-7 NA many TRBV20-1 CSARQVSYEQYF TGCAGTGCTAGGCAGGTCTCCTACGAGCAGTACTTC
TRBJ2-7 NA many TRBV7-2 CASRKTGIGEQYF TGTGCCAGCAGAAAGACAGGAATTGGAGAGCAGTACTTC
TRBJ2-5 TRBD1 few TRBV19 CASTFTRDSQETQYF TGTGCCAGTACCTTCACCCGGGACAGCCAAGAGACCCAGTACTTC
TRBJ1-2 NA many TRBV20-1 CSARDVRGPNYGYTF TGCAGTGCTAGAGATGTTCGAGGGCCCAACTATGGCTACACCTTC
TRBJ2-3 NA NA TRBV5-6 CASSLGSTSTDTQYF TGTGCCAGCAGCTTGGGGTCTACTAGCACAGATACGCAGTATTTT
TRBJ2-7 NA NA TRBV9 CASSVDVGLEQYF TGTGCCAGCAGCGTAGATGTGGGCCTGGAGCAGTACTTC
TRBJ2-3 NA many TRBV29-1 CSVEVGAGVGWDTQYF TGCAGCGTTGAAGTAGGGGCAGGGGTTGGGTGGGATACGCAGTATTTT
TRBJ2-3 NA NA TRBV25-1 CASSERAVSTDTQYF TGTGCCAGCAGTGAACGTGCAGTGAGCACAGATACGCAGTATTTT
TRBJ2-7 TRBD1 NA TRBV10-3 CAISGQGDNEQYF TGTGCCATCAGCGGACAGGGGGACAACGAGCAGTACTTC
TRBJ2-3 TRBD2 few TRBV20-1 CSARSPGLAGGRGTDTQYF TGCAGTGCTAGATCCCCGGGACTAGCGGGGGGGCGGGGCACAGATACGCAGTATTTT
TRBJ2-3 TRBD2 many TRBV7-9 CASSQGLAGGKGTDTQYF TGTGCCAGCAGCCAAGGACTAGCGGGGGGGAAGGGCACAGATACGCAGTATTTT
TRBJ2-3 TRBD1 NA TRBV20-1 CSASGTGDLTDTQYF TGCAGTGCATCGGGGACAGGCGACCTCACAGATACGCAGTATTTT
TRBJ1-6 TRBD1 NA TRBV9 CASSVTGSGNSPLHF TGTGCCAGCAGCGTGACAGGGTCAGGGAATTCACCCCTCCACTTT
TRBJ1-1 NA NA TRBV19 CASAVILNTEAFF TGTGCCAGTGCCGTTATCCTGAACACTGAAGCTTTCTTT
TRBJ1-5 NA many TRBV3-1 CASSLTPNQPQHF TGTGCCAGCAGCCTAACTCCTAATCAGCCCCAGCATTTT
TRBJ1-1 NA many TRBV19 CASSRSLYRDVPEAFF TGTGCCAGTAGTAGGTCCCTATACAGGGACGTCCCTGAAGCTTTCTTT
TRBJ2-1 NA NA TRBV12-3/TRBV12-4 CASSPPSAHEQFF TGTGCCAGCAGCCCCCCGTCAGCCCACGAGCAGTTCTTC
TRBJ1-2 NA NA TRBV11-3 CASSLGHEVHCGYTF TGTGCCAGCAGCTTAGGACATGAGGTGCACTGTGGCTACACCTTC
TRBJ2-6 NA NA TRBV24-1 CATSVSGANVLTF TGTGCCACCAGTGTTTCTGGGGCCAACGTCCTGACTTTC
TRBJ1-3 NA NA TRBV20-1 CSARDPRGTEADTIYF TGCAGTGCTAGAGACCCACGTGGGACGGAGGCGGACACCATATATTTT
TRBJ2-3 NA NA TRBV6-2/TRBV6-3 CASSTTGLGTDTQYF TGTGCCAGCAGTACCACAGGGTTGGGCACAGATACGCAGTATTTT
TRBJ1-6 NA NA TRBV7-9 CASSSGSSPLHF TGTGCCAGCAGCTCCGGGAGTTCACCCCTCCACTTT
TRBJ2-7 NA NA TRBV7-9 CASSLVRTEQYF TGTGCCAGCAGCTTAGTCAGGACGGAGCAGTACTTC
TRBJ1-1 NA NA TRBV10-3 CAISGAQNTEAFF TGTGCCATCAGTGGGGCCCAGAACACTGAAGCTTTCTTT
TRBJ2-3 TRBD1 NA TRBV27 CASSPNARGDTQYF TGTGCCAGCAGTCCTAACGCCAGGGGGGATACGCAGTATTTT
TRBJ1-1 TRBD1 many TRBV11-1 CASSFTRGSTEAFF TGTGCCAGCAGCTTTACCAGGGGGTCTACTGAAGCTTTCTTT